The sequence of this T cell receptor beta chain was determined in a study of Graves' ophthalmopathy and Graves' hyperthyroidism. Study conclusions and caveats: Thyroid clonotypes that were expanded above 0.001 frequency mostly also appeared in blood.

In this sample, this clonotype turned up many times. Its antigen is not identified. Looked up from germline, CDR1 is DFQATT and CDR2 is SNEGSKA (reference sequence). The junction had 4 bases not matched to a gene; V was cut back by 5 bases and J by 3 bases. The CDR3 covers 15 residues. From RNA, the CDR3 regions of TCR beta chains were amplified and sequenced. HTBI primers were used in a first-round RT-PCR, which preceded a second-round multiplex PCR. In TCRdb, the multiplex PCR reads were re-called with MiXCR into one record per CDR3 protein. This sample carries roughly 300,000 distinct CDR3 sequences, roughly a sixth of them seen once, and the ten largest clones take 12%. Having ophthalmopathy, the donors showed moderate-to-severe activity, CAS ≥3 and NOSPECS ≥4, with disease lasting under 3 months. Exclusion criteria comprised other autoimmune diseases, uncontrolled infections, pregnancy or lactation in patients. Someone took the PBMCs out of 9.5 to 10 ml of fresh peripheral blood.

This TCR derives from an adult man with Graves' ophthalmopathy. The chain is built from TRBV20-1 and TRBJ2-2; 12 positions match TRBD2. Sequenced material: peripheral blood. Here the CDR3 reads CSAQTSGGYTGELFF. The CDR3 bases are TGCAGTGCTCAGACTAGCGGGGGATACACCGGGGAGCTGTTTTTT.